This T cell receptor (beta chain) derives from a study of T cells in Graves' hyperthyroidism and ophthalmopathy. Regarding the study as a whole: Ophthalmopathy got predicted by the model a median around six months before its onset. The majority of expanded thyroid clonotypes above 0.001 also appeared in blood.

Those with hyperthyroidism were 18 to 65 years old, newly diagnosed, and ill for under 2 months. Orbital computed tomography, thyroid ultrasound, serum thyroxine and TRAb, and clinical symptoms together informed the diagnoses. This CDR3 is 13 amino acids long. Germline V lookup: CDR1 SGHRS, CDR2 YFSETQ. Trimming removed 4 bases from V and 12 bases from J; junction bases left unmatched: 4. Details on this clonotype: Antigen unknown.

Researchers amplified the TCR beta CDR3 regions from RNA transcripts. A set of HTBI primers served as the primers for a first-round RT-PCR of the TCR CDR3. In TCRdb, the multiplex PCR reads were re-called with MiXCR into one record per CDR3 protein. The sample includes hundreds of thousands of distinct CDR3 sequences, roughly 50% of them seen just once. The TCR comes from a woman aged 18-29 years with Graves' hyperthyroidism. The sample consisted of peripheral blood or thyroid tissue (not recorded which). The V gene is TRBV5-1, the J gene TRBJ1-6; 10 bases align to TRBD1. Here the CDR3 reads CASSVGTGEPLHF. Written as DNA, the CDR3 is TGCGCCAGCAGCGTCGGGACAGGGGAACCCCTCCACTTT.